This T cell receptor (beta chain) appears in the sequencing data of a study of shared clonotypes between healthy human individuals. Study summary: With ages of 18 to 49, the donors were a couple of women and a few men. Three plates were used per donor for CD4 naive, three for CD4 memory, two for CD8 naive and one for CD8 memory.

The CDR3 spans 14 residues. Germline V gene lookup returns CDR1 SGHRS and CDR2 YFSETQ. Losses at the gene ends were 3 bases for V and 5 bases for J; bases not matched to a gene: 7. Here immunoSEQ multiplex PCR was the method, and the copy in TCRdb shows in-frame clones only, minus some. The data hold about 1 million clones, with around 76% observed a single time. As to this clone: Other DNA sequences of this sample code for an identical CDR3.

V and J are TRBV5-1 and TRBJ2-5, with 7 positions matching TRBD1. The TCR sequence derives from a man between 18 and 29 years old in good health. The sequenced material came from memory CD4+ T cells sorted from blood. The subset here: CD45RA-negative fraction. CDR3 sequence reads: CASSSGTVGETQYF. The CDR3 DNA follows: TGCGCCAGCAGCTCAGGGACAGTCGGGGAGACCCAGTACTTC.